Below are 18 T cell receptor beta chains sequenced from a single sample in a study of T-cell reconstitution after alpha-beta-depleted transplantation in children. The TCRbeta library was prepared with unique molecular identifiers. In TCRdb, the PCR reads were re-called with MiXCR into one record per CDR3 protein. The data hold tens of thousands of distinct CDR3 sequences, with around 4.7% observed a single time. This specimen was PBMCs, mostly from graft donor cells, taken 180 days after TCRalphabeta/CD19-depleted stem cell transplant. Source of these receptors: a boy in the first two years of life who had a stem cell transplant for acute myeloid leukemia, so the T cells may come from the graft donor.

Many counts were recorded for this clonotype. The chain uses TRBV4-2 and TRBJ2-2; 8 nucleotides match TRBD2. The V segment lost 4 bases and the J segment 2 bases; nucleotides outside the gene matches: 15. Germline CDR1 is LGHNA and CDR2 is YNFKEQ. The CDR3 is 19 amino acids. CDR3 in DNA: TGTGCCAGCAGCCGGCATCGTACGCGGGGGGCCGTCAACACCGGGGAGCTGTTTTTT. Translating it yields CASSRHRTRGAVNTGELFF.

At least ten counts were recorded for this clonotype. The rearrangement uses TRBV20-1 and TRBJ1-1; 10 bases line up with TRBD1. CDR3 size: 13 residues. After removal of 5 bases from V and 8 bases from J, the junction contained 8 bases not matched to a gene. CDR1 and CDR2 from the germline V gene are DFQATT and SNEGSKA (reference sequence). In DNA form, the CDR3 reads TGCAGTGCTTTACCGGGACAGGGGTTGGAAGCTTTCTTT. Encoded protein: CSALPGQGLEAFF.

This clonotype was picked up many times. The gene calls are TRBV29-1 and TRBJ2-3, with a possible D match to TRBD1 (6 bases). The V end was cut by 7 bases, the J end by 3 bases, with 14 bases between. In germline, CDR1 is SQVTM, CDR2 ANQGSEA. The CDR3 covers 13 residues. The CDR3 DNA reads as TGCAGCGCCAGAGGGCAGGGGACAGATACGCAGTATTTT. Translation: CSARGQGTDTQYF.

The table lists this clonotype with many counts. The CDR3 here is CAISRRDSSYNEQFF. In nucleotides, the CDR3 is TGTGCCATCAGTAGACGGGATAGCTCCTACAATGAGCAGTTCTTC. This chain connects TRBV10-3 to TRBJ2-1, with D possibly being TRBD2 (5 bases). Per germline, CDR1 ENHRY and CDR2 SYGVKD. The CDR3 spans 15 residues. V was trimmed by 5 bases and J by 0 bases, leaving 11 bases between them.

In this sample, this clonotype turned up many times. This chain links TRBV20-1 with TRBJ2-1; 9 bases are a match to TRBD2. Per the germline V gene, CDR1 is DFQATT and CDR2 is SNEGSKA (reference sequence). After removal of 0 bases from V and 2 bases from J, the junction contained 5 bases not matched to a gene. This CDR3 region has 16 residues. The CDR3 spells CSARDFGGGAYNEQFF. The CDR3 DNA is TGCAGTGCTAGAGATTTTGGCGGGGGGGCCTACAATGAGCAGTTCTTC.

This clonotype occurred many times. The V and J genes are TRBV28 and TRBJ2-3; tentative D call: TRBD2 (6 bases). The CDR3 extends over 15 amino acids. Per germline, CDR1 MDHEN and CDR2 SYDVKM. V gave up 3 bases and J gave up 2 bases, with 12 bases separating them. This chain's CDR3 is CASSFASGATDTQYF. Here the CDR3 DNA reads TGTGCCAGCAGTTTTGCCTCGGGAGCCACAGATACGCAGTATTTT. The full variable domain, in which reference TRBV28 and TRBJ2-3 provide the parts outside the CDR3, is DVKVTQSSRYLVKRTGEKVFLECVQDMDHENMFWYRQDPGLGLRLIYFSYDVKMKEKGDIPEGYSVSREKKERFSLILESASTNQTSMYLCASSFASGATDTQYFGPGTRLTVL.

The genes are TRBV20-1 and TRBJ2-5; D uncertain. The CDR3 has 11 residues. Trimming shortened V by 6 bases and J by 2 bases, and 7 bases separated the two germline ends. Germline V gene data show CDR1 as DFQATT and CDR2 as SNEGSKA (reference sequence). The CDR3 reads CSARVQETQYF. DNA for the CDR3: TGCAGTGCCCGGGTACAAGAGACCCAGTACTTC.

This clonotype occurred many times. The V gene is TRBV5-1, the J gene TRBJ2-3, with 7 bases aligning to TRBD2. With 0 bases clipped from V and 2 bases from J, the junction kept 6 bases outside the gene matches. The germline CDR1 and CDR2 sequences are SGHRS and YFSETQ. The CDR3 runs to 16 residues. CDR3 amino acids: CASSLGDYASTDTQYF. Written as DNA, the CDR3 is TGCGCCAGCAGCTTGGGGGACTATGCTTCCACAGATACGCAGTATTTT.

This clonotype was counted many times. The chain has TRBV29-1 and TRBJ1-1; D perhaps matches TRBD1 (5 bases). CDR1 and CDR2 (germline): SQVTM, ANQGSEA. There are 11 residues in the CDR3. V lost 6 bases and J 14 bases, leaving 19 bases between the germline ends. CDR3 in amino acids: CSVGGAGTSFF. The CDR3 nucleotides are TGCAGCGTGGGAGGGGCAGGGACGTCATTCTTT.

The table lists this clonotype with many counts. The junction differs from germline at one of its ends, possibly a read error. V and J are TRBV7-3 and TRBJ2-1; weak D call: TRBD2 (6 bases). There are 13 residues in the CDR3. Per germline, CDR1 SGHTA and CDR2 FQGTGA. The CDR3 nucleotides read TGTGCCAGCAGCCGGGACTCCCACAATGAGCAGTTCTTC. Protein product: CASSRDSHNEQFF.

This clonotype has a count of ten or more. The V gene is TRBV12-3 or TRBV12-4, the J gene TRBJ2-3, with 10 bases identical to TRBD1. The CDR3 is made up of 15 amino acids. V shed 3 bases and J 3 bases; nucleotides not matched to a gene: 3. The CDR3 region is CASSFRTGGTDTQYF. As DNA, the CDR3 is TGTGCCAGCAGTTTCAGGACAGGGGGGACAGATACGCAGTATTTT.

At least ten counts were recorded for this clonotype. The V call is TRBV7-6, the J call TRBJ2-1, with 7 positions matching TRBD2. Germline values: CDR1 SGHVS, CDR2 FNYEAQ. The J segment lost 8 bases and the V segment lost 0 bases, leaving 4 bases of the junction unmatched. The CDR3 is 14 amino acids. This chain's CDR3 is CASSLAGGNDEQFF. For the CDR3, the DNA is TGTGCCAGCAGCTTAGCGGGGGGGAACGATGAGCAGTTCTTC.

In its sample, this clonotype was seen many times. The CDR3 sequence is CAISEPYAGVGGNEQFF. DNA for the CDR3: TGTGCCATCAGTGAACCCTATGCAGGGGTTGGGGGCAATGAGCAGTTCTTC. The genes are TRBV10-3 and TRBJ2-1, with D possibly matching TRBD1 (6 bases). This CDR3 has 17 residues. CDR1 is ENHRY, CDR2 SYGVKD, per germline. V was shortened by 3 bases and J by 6 bases, with 21 bases between the two germline ends.

The table lists this clonotype with a few counts. V usage is TRBV28 and J usage is TRBJ1-1; a possible D gene is TRBD1 (5 bases). In germline, CDR1 is MDHEN, CDR2 SYDVKM. The length of the CDR3 is 17 residues. Trimming took 4 bases from V and 1 from J, leaving 19 bases between them. The CDR3 protein is CASSSAPGLFRNTEAFF. CDR3 DNA: TGTGCCAGCAGTTCGGCCCCGGGGCTATTTAGGAACACTGAAGCTTTCTTT.

This clonotype has a count of ten or more. The rearrangement joins TRBV5-4 to TRBJ1-1, with 7 bases identical to TRBD1. CDR1 SGHNT and CDR2 YYREEE come from the germline V gene (reference sequence). V dropped 1 base and J dropped 0; count of bases not matched to a gene: 0. CDR3 length: 14 residues. CDR3 DNA: TGTGCCAGCAGCTTGACAGGGGTGAACACTGAAGCTTTCTTT. It translates to CASSLTGVNTEAFF.

This clonotype was counted at least ten times. The rearrangement joins TRBV9 to TRBJ1-1; no clear D. This CDR3 comprises 15 residues. The germline V gene encodes CDR1 SGDLS and CDR2 YYNGEE. V lost 0 bases, J lost 2 bases, and 11 bases lay in between. The CDR3 reads CASSVESHPNTEAFF. The CDR3 region has the DNA TGTGCCAGCAGCGTAGAAAGTCACCCAAACACTGAAGCTTTCTTT.

This clonotype was seen repeatedly, ten times or more. The CDR3 region is CRGGDRAKFYGYTF. The CDR3 DNA reads TGCAGGGGGGGGGACAGGGCAAAATTCTATGGCTACACCTTC. The rearrangement joins TRBV20-1 to TRBJ1-2, with 9 bases fitting TRBD1. Germline assignment: CDR1 DFQATT and CDR2 SNEGSKA (reference sequence). The CDR3 is 14 amino acids.

This clonotype occurred a few times. The chain recombines TRBV5-6 with TRBJ1-2, with TRBD1 as a possible D gene (6 bases). The CDR3 spans 14 residues. In germline, CDR1 is SGHDT, CDR2 YYEEEE. The V end lost 0 bases, the J end lost 4 bases, and 10 bases lay between the germline ends. The CDR3 reads CASSLVDRPYGYTF. CDR3 coding DNA: TGTGCCAGCAGCTTGGTGGACAGACCCTATGGCTACACCTTC.